The 17 T cell receptor beta chains listed next were all sequenced from one sample in a study of shared clonotypes between healthy human individuals. Only in-frame clones appear in the TCRdb table, and some are missing; sequencing was by immunoSEQ multiplex PCR. The sample carries about 600,000 clones, roughly 98% recorded once. Selected positively for CCR7 and CD45RO-negative, naive CD8 cells excluded terminally differentiated effector memory CD45RA+ cells. Sequenced: naive CD8+ T cells sorted from blood. The receptors were gathered from a man aged 25-45 years in good health.

The gene calls are TRBV7-9 and TRBJ2-7; a possible D gene is TRBD1 (5 bases). The CDR3 runs 12 residues. The germline V gene has CDR1 SEHNR and CDR2 FQNEAQ (reference sequence). The V gene lost 0 bases and the J gene lost 6 bases, with 6 bases spanning the gap. The CDR3 reads CASSLAGPEQYF. CDR3 sequence (DNA): TGTGCCAGCAGCTTAGCGGGGCCCGAGCAGTACTTC.

V gene TRBV29-1 combines with J gene TRBJ1-1; tentative D call: TRBD1 (6 bases). Germline CDR1 reads SQVTM; CDR2 reads ANQGSEA. Trimming left V 4 bases short and J 3 bases short, with 12 bases between. This CDR3 spans 13 amino acids. The CDR3 region is CSVVKGGDTEAFF. DNA of the CDR3: TGCAGCGTTGTGAAGGGGGGGGACACTGAAGCTTTCTTT.

CDR3: CASSQINQPQHF. The CDR3 DNA reads as TGCGCCAGCAGCCAGATTAATCAGCCCCAGCATTTT. V and J are TRBV4-1 and TRBJ1-5, with no clear D. V was shortened by 3 bases and J by 4 bases, with 4 bases between the two germline ends. The CDR3 spans 12 residues. Looked up from germline, CDR1 is MGHRA and CDR2 is YSYEKL.

The CDR3 is CASTLWGSTDTQYF. CDR3 DNA: TGTGCCAGCACCCTCTGGGGAAGCACAGATACGCAGTATTTT. The rearrangement links TRBV5-4 to TRBJ2-3; D is undetermined. V was clipped by 6 bases and J by 0 bases, with 11 bases between them. CDR1 is SGHNT, CDR2 YYREEE, per germline (reference sequence). The CDR3 has 14 residues.

The rearrangement joins TRBV7-9 to TRBJ2-3, with TRBD2 matching over 11 bases. The V and J ends lost 0 bases and 4 bases, in that order; junction bases with no gene match: 0. The CDR3 loop spans 15 amino acids. Germline V gene sequence: CDR1 SEHNR, CDR2 FQNEAQ (reference sequence). The CDR3 sequence is CASSLALAGADTQYF. The CDR3 DNA is TGTGCCAGCAGCTTAGCACTAGCGGGAGCAGATACGCAGTATTTT.

J is TRBJ1-2 and V is TRBV2, with D unresolved. Germline CDR1 and CDR2: SNHLY and FYNNEI. The length of the CDR3 is 13 residues. V was shortened by 10 bases and J by 1 base, with 13 bases between the two germline ends. DNA of the CDR3: TGTGCCATTCCCGGGGATTTTAACTATGGCTACACCTTC. Translation: CAIPGDFNYGYTF.

A remark on this clone: Other DNA sequences in this specimen translate into the identical CDR3. This rearrangement joins TRBV9 to TRBJ2-1; D unresolved. There are 13 residues in the CDR3. V lost 2 bases to trimming and J lost 6 bases, with 9 bases between them. Germline V gene lookup returns CDR1 SGDLS and CDR2 YYNGEE. This CDR3 reads CASSVPGLNEQFF. The CDR3 coding sequence is TGTGCCAGCAGCGTCCCCGGTCTCAATGAGCAGTTCTTC.

The chain couples TRBV7-9 to TRBJ2-6; a weak D match, TRBD1 (6 bases). The germline V gene has CDR1 SEHNR and CDR2 FQNEAQ (reference sequence). The CDR3 has 17 amino acids. Trimming left V 5 bases short and J 0 bases short, with 14 bases between. The DNA of the CDR3 is TGTGCCAGCAGCGTAGGACAGTCCCCCTCTGGGGCCAACGTCCTGACTTTC. Translated, it gives CASSVGQSPSGANVLTF.

The V call is TRBV11-2, the J call TRBJ2-3, with unresolved D. CDR1 is SGHAT and CDR2 is FQNNGV in the germline V gene. Trimming removed 4 bases at V and 1 base at J, with 12 bases between. There are 15 residues in the CDR3. The CDR3 here is CASSYRFLGTDTQYF. CDR3 coding DNA: TGTGCCAGCAGCTACCGCTTTTTGGGCACAGATACGCAGTATTTT.

The chain is built from TRBV5-1 and TRBJ2-6; 8 nucleotides align to TRBD1. Trimming removed 4 bases from V and 1 base from J; junction bases left unmatched: 4. The CDR3 runs 16 residues. The germline V gene has CDR1 SGHRS and CDR2 YFSETQ. Here the CDR3 DNA reads TGCGCCAGCAGCGGGACAGGTCTATCTGGGGCCAACGTCCTGACTTTC. This encodes CASSGTGLSGANVLTF.

The J gene is TRBJ2-7, the V gene TRBV7-8; 9 bases map to TRBD2. This CDR3 region has 14 residues. Germline CDR1 SGHVS, CDR2 FQNEAQ. Unmatched junction bases numbered 4, after V lost 5 bases and J lost 2 bases. The CDR3, as DNA: TGTGCCAGCAGCCAGACTAGCGGAACCTACGAGCAGTACTTC. It codes for CASSQTSGTYEQYF.

V usage is TRBV7-2 and J usage is TRBJ2-7; 11 bases are a match to TRBD2. The length of the CDR3 is 16 residues. The germline V gene encodes CDR1 SGHTA and CDR2 FQGNSA. With 5 bases clipped from V and 2 bases from J, the junction kept 8 bases outside the gene matches. CDR3 sequence (DNA): TGTGCCAGCAGCCCGGCTAGCGGGAGGCTAACCTACGAGCAGTACTTC. Amino acids: CASSPASGRLTYEQYF.

The rearrangement links TRBV19 to TRBJ2-7, with 8 bases lining up with TRBD1. With 1 base clipped from V and 6 bases from J, the junction kept 5 bases outside the gene matches. Germline V CDR1 and CDR2: LNHDA, SQIVND (reference sequence). The length of the CDR3 is 14 residues. For the CDR3, the DNA is TGTGCCAGTAGTATAGGCACAGGGGGTTCCGAGCAGTACTTC. Translating it yields CASSIGTGGSEQYF.

The table lists this clone with a count of one. V is TRBV13 and J is TRBJ1-5; maybe TRBD1 (5 bases). Per the germline V gene, CDR1 is PRHDT and CDR2 is FYEKMQ (reference sequence). V gave up 0 bases and J gave up 3 bases, with 12 bases separating them. This CDR3 is 16 amino acids long. In DNA form, the CDR3 reads TGTGCCAGCAGCTTAGGAGGGGTCGGTAACAATCAGCCCCAGCATTTT. It translates to CASSLGGVGNNQPQHF. The complete variable domain, with remaining parts taken from reference TRBV13 and TRBJ1-5, reads AAGVIQSPRHLIKEKRETATLKCYPIPRHDTVYWYQQGPGQDPQFLISFYEKMQSDKGSIPDRFSAQQFSDYHSELNMSSLELGDSALYFCASSLGGVGNNQPQHFGDGTRLSIL.

The genes are TRBV18 and TRBJ1-1; maybe TRBD1 (5 bases). CDR1 is KGHSH, CDR2 LQKENI, per germline. V lost 2 bases and J 3 bases, leaving 22 bases between the germline ends. CDR3 length: 18 residues. The CDR3 loop reads CASSPATSGALEYTEAFF. The CDR3 DNA reads TGTGCCAGCTCACCAGCGACGAGTGGGGCGCTTGAGTACACTGAAGCTTTCTTT.

The chain combines TRBV10-3 with TRBJ2-1; D not resolved. There are 14 residues in the CDR3. CDR1 ENHRY and CDR2 SYGVKD come from the germline V gene. V lost 3 bases to trimming and J lost 8 bases, with 14 bases between them. CDR3 residues: CAISDPSRTYEQFF. In DNA, the CDR3 is TGTGCCATCAGTGACCCGTCTAGGACGTATGAGCAGTTCTTC.

As to this clone: Other DNA variants within this sample encode the same CDR3. The chain employs TRBV13 and TRBJ2-7, with D possibly matching TRBD1 (6 bases). V lost 0 bases to trimming and J lost 7 bases, with 7 bases between them. The CDR3 has 12 amino acids. Per the germline V gene, CDR1 is PRHDT and CDR2 is FYEKMQ (reference sequence). In DNA, the CDR3 is TGTGCCAGCAGCTTAGGAACAGGGGAGCAGTACTTC. This encodes CASSLGTGEQYF.